This TCR beta chain was recovered during a study of cytomegalovirus exposure and HLA in healthy donors. Study at large: Most genotyped donors, approximately 81% of around 370, had Caucasian-associated genetic ancestry. Study-wide findings and caveats: There were several of the most significant clusters that appeared linked to common viral pathogens in a later analysis. Based on reports, TCR beta sequences accurately predicted HLA-A and HLA-B alleles for most subjects. The majority of CMV-associated TCR beta chains were reported as apparently HLA-restricted in a later analysis.

PCR involved 60 Vbeta and 13 Jbeta primers. Clones were read by immunoSEQ multiplex PCR, and TCRdb kept only the in-frame ones, dropping some. The table includes under 200,000 clones, around 68% detected once. The CDR3 is 13 amino acids. The V end was cut by 4 bases, the J end by 2 bases, with 8 bases between. The germline CDR1 and CDR2 sequences are WNHNN and SYGVQD (reference sequence). This clone was picked up one time. Its antigen is currently unknown. This chain joins TRBV10-1 and TRBJ2-5, with a possible D match to TRBD2 (6 bases). The sequenced material came from PBMCs. The sequence was obtained from a girl between 10 and 17 years old in good health and CMV-seronegative. The CDR3 here is CASSGDFQETQYF. In nucleotides, the CDR3 is TGCGCCAGCAGTGGGGACTTTCAAGAGACCCAGTACTTC.